What follows are 30 T cell receptor beta chains derived from one specimen sequenced in a study of blood T cell repertoires in COVID-19. Generated by immunoSEQ multiplex PCR, the TCRdb table keeps only in-frame clones and is missing some. The sample consists of 95,000 to 150,000 clones, approximately 80% of them appearing once. Sequencing was carried out using peripheral blood. Source of these receptors: a woman aged 45-65 years with acute or convalescent COVID-19.

The rearrangement links TRBV14 to TRBJ2-7; D not resolved. CDR1 and CDR2 from the germline V gene are SGHDN and FVKESK. The CDR3 has 17 residues. The V gene lost 0 bases and the J gene lost 0 bases, with 15 bases spanning the gap. The DNA of the CDR3 is TGTGCCAGCAGCCAAGACAAACTACCTACTTACTCCTACGAGCAGTACTTC. Protein sequence: CASSQDKLPTYSYEQYF.

The chain joins TRBV5-8 to TRBJ2-1; 7 nucleotides agree with TRBD1. V lost 0 bases to trimming and J lost 1 base; unmatched junction nucleotides: 4. Per germline, CDR1 SGHTS and CDR2 YDEGEE. This CDR3 contains 16 residues. The chain's CDR3 is CASSLEQGYSYNEQFF. The CDR3 DNA sequence: TGTGCCAGCAGCTTGGAACAGGGGTATTCCTACAATGAGCAGTTCTTC.

J is TRBJ1-2 and V is TRBV19; TRBD1 might be the D (5 bases). CDR3 length equals 13 residues. Trimming removed 6 bases at V and 2 bases at J, with 10 bases between. Germline lookup yields CDR1 LNHDA and CDR2 SQIVND (reference sequence). In nucleotides, the CDR3 is TGTGCCAGTAGGAGGGGAGGAAACTATGGCTACACCTTC. It yields the protein CASRRGGNYGYTF.

V gene TRBV1 combines with J gene TRBJ1-5; TRBD1 is the table's D call, not checked against the DNA. TRBV1 is a listed pseudogene. The CDR3 is 16 residues long. The CDR3 loop reads CTSSQDVAGVNQPQHF. Here the CDR3 DNA reads TGCACCAGCAGCCAAGATGTCGCAGGGGTAAATCAGCCCCAGCATTTT.

The V and J genes are TRBV5-1 and TRBJ2-3; TRBD1 is a possible D gene (5 bases). CDR3 length equals 15 residues. The V end was cut by 3 bases, the J end by 4 bases, with 15 bases between. The germline gives CDR1 SGHRS, CDR2 YFSETQ. The CDR3 coding sequence is TGCGCCAGCAGCTCCCTGGGGCAGGGATCAGATACGCAGTATTTT. This translates into CASSSLGQGSDTQYF.

Only a few counts were recorded for this clone. The rearrangement uses TRBV5-1 and TRBJ2-7, with TRBD2 matching 12 bases. The CDR3 is 14 amino acids. V was clipped by 0 bases and J by 9 bases; unmatched bases: 4. Germline assignment: CDR1 SGHRS and CDR2 YFSETQ. The CDR3 is CASSLVTSGSSQYF. The CDR3 nucleotides are TGCGCCAGCAGCTTGGTGACTAGCGGGAGTTCGCAGTACTTC.

This chain links TRBV7-8 with TRBJ1-5, with 9 bases that match TRBD1. This CDR3 is 16 amino acids long. The ends lost 0 bases at V and 3 bases at J; junction bases unmatched: 3. The germline gives CDR1 SGHVS, CDR2 FQNEAQ. The CDR3 reads CASSLAGDRVNQPQHF. CDR3 coding DNA: TGTGCCAGCAGCTTAGCGGGGGACAGGGTCAATCAGCCCCAGCATTTT.

This chain uses TRBV2 with TRBJ2-1, with 12 bases identical to TRBD2. In germline, CDR1 is SNHLY, CDR2 FYNNEI. Losses at the gene ends were 6 bases for V and 0 bases for J; bases not matched to a gene: 6. The CDR3 has 17 amino acids. In nucleotides, the CDR3 is TGTGCCAGCAGACCGGGACTAGCGGGTAGCTCCTACAATGAGCAGTTCTTC. It specifies CASRPGLAGSSYNEQFF. Looking up the rest from reference TRBV2 and TRBJ2-1 gives the full variable domain: EPEVTQTPSHQVTQMGQEVILRCVPISNHLYFYWYRQILGQKVEFLVSFYNNEISEKSEIFDDQFSVERPDGSNFTLKIRSTKLEDSAMYFCASRPGLAGSSYNEQFFGPGTRLTVL.

The gene calls are TRBV3-1 (or the pseudogene TRBV3-2) and TRBJ2-2; 11 nucleotides match TRBD1. CDR3 length equals 18 residues. The germline V gene encodes CDR1 LGHDT and CDR2 YNNKEL (reference sequence). J gave up 1 base and V 0 bases, and 4 bases lay outside the gene matches. CDR3 loop: CASSQEDRGHRNTGELFF. The CDR3, as DNA: TGTGCCAGCAGCCAAGAGGACAGGGGGCATAGGAACACCGGGGAGCTGTTTTTT.

V and J are TRBV6-5 and TRBJ2-1; 8 bases are shared with TRBD2. Trimming at V came to 2 bases and at J to 6 bases, leaving 3 bases not matched to a gene. CDR3 length equals 14 residues. CDR1 MNHEY and CDR2 SVGAGI come from the germline V gene. For the CDR3, the DNA is TGTGCCAGCAGTTACGGGACTAGGGTCAATGAGCAGTTCTTC. Protein: CASSYGTRVNEQFF.

The rearrangement joins TRBV9 to TRBJ2-5; D is perhaps TRBD2 (5 bases). Germline V gene data show CDR1 as SGDLS and CDR2 as YYNGEE. The CDR3 consists of 14 residues. Deletions cut 0 bases from V and 1 base from J, with 7 bases between. In DNA, the CDR3 is TGTGCCAGCAGCGTAGGGAGCGGCCAAGAGACCCAGTACTTC. Amino acids: CASSVGSGQETQYF.

The rearrangement joins TRBV7-9 to TRBJ2-4; D unclear. This CDR3 contains 14 residues. Trimming removed 2 bases at V and 0 bases at J, with 5 bases between. Germline CDR1 and CDR2: SEHNR and FQNEAQ (reference sequence). The CDR3 DNA follows: TGTGCCAGCAGCTTATCCGTAGCCAAAAACATTCAGTACTTC. Translation: CASSLSVAKNIQYF. Together with reference TRBV7-9 and TRBJ2-4, the CDR3 gives the full variable domain: DTGVSQNPRHKITKRGQNVTFRCDPISEHNRLYWYRQTLGQGPEFLTYFQNEAQLEKSRLLSDRFSAERPKGSFSTLEIQRTEQGDSAMYLCASSLSVAKNIQYFGAGTRLSVL.

The rearrangement uses TRBV3-1 (or the pseudogene TRBV3-2) and TRBJ2-3; the match to TRBD1 covers 7 bases. CDR1 LGHDT and CDR2 YNNKEL come from the germline V gene (reference sequence). The ends lost 8 bases at V and 4 bases at J; junction bases unmatched: 9. The CDR3 has 14 residues. The CDR3 protein is CASGSNQGADTQYF. The CDR3 DNA follows: TGTGCCAGCGGGTCAAACCAGGGGGCAGATACGCAGTATTTT.

The chain employs TRBV6-1 and TRBJ2-2; 8 bases map to TRBD2. The length of the CDR3 is 16 residues. V was pared by 1 base and J by 6 bases, with 7 bases of the junction left unmatched. Germline CDR1 reads MNHNS; CDR2 reads SASEGT. The CDR3 region is CASSEVGGRSPGELFF. CDR3 bases: TGTGCCAGCAGTGAAGTGGGCGGGAGGTCTCCCGGGGAGCTGTTTTTT.

The chain has TRBV5-1 and TRBJ2-5, with D perhaps matching TRBD2 (6 bases). V was shortened by 1 base and J by 3 bases, with 7 bases between the two germline ends. Per germline, CDR1 SGHRS and CDR2 YFSETQ. The CDR3 has 13 amino acids. The chain's CDR3 is CASSLSGEETQYF. The DNA for the CDR3 is TGCGCCAGCAGCTTGTCGGGGGAAGAGACCCAGTACTTC.

The genes are TRBV3-1 (or the pseudogene TRBV3-2) and TRBJ2-1, with D possibly matching TRBD1 (5 bases). This CDR3 has 14 residues. V dropped 4 bases and J dropped 3 bases, with 10 bases sitting between them. Germline V gene sequence: CDR1 LGHDT, CDR2 YNNKEL (reference sequence). CDR3 loop: CASSPGLIYNEQFF. CDR3 DNA sequence: TGTGCCAGCAGCCCAGGGTTAATCTACAATGAGCAGTTCTTC.

J is TRBJ1-5 and V is TRBV27; unclear D gene. Trimming stripped 0 bases from V and 6 bases from J, with 12 bases between. This CDR3 is built from 15 residues. The germline gives CDR1 MNHEY, CDR2 SMNVEV (reference sequence). The CDR3 region is CASSLSPSGIQPQHF. The CDR3 bases are TGTGCCAGCAGTTTATCCCCCTCCGGGATTCAGCCCCAGCATTTT.

The chain links TRBV28 to TRBJ1-5, with D perhaps matching TRBD1 (5 bases). Per germline, CDR1 MDHEN and CDR2 SYDVKM. CDR3 length equals 17 residues. The V end lost 9 bases, the J end lost 0 bases, and 21 bases lay between the germline ends. CDR3 sequence reads: CASSTGASTYSNQPQHF. The CDR3 nucleotides are TGTGCCAGTAGTACAGGTGCCAGCACTTATAGCAATCAGCCCCAGCATTTT.

This chain links TRBV19 with TRBJ1-1; D may be TRBD1 (5 bases). There are 15 residues in the CDR3. CDR1 is LNHDA and CDR2 is SQIVND in the germline V gene (reference sequence). The V end lost 3 bases, the J end lost 1 base, and 12 bases lay between the germline ends. The CDR3 sequence is CASSIAPQGNTEAFF. CDR3 coding DNA: TGTGCCAGTAGTATCGCACCCCAGGGGAACACTGAAGCTTTCTTT.

J is TRBJ2-1 and V is TRBV7-9; D is possibly TRBD1 (5 bases). Germline lookup yields CDR1 SEHNR and CDR2 FQNEAQ (reference sequence). The germline V and J ends were trimmed by 1 base and 5 bases, with 15 bases remaining between them. This CDR3 is 16 amino acids long. The CDR3: CASSLGPQAGNNEQFF. CDR3 nucleotide sequence: TGTGCCAGCAGCTTAGGCCCCCAAGCAGGGAACAATGAGCAGTTCTTC.

V usage is TRBV5-1 and J usage is TRBJ1-6; possible D gene TRBD1, 5 bases. The CDR3 length is 15 residues. The V end was cut by 3 bases, the J end by 3 bases, with 10 bases between. Germline CDR1 reads SGHRS; CDR2 reads YFSETQ. The CDR3 DNA follows: TGCGCCAGCAGCTCCTCGGGGGGCTATAATTCACCCCTCCACTTT. This encodes CASSSSGGYNSPLHF.

The chain is built from TRBV27 and TRBJ2-3, with 7 bases fitting TRBD1. Trimming took 1 base from V and 3 from J; bases not matched to a gene: 7. The CDR3 totals 16 residues. The germline CDR1 and CDR2 sequences are MNHEY and SMNVEV (reference sequence). CDR3 loop: CASSLLPGGRTDTQYF. In DNA, the CDR3 is TGTGCCAGCAGTTTATTGCCAGGGGGAAGAACAGATACGCAGTATTTT.

The genes are TRBV19 and TRBJ1-1; 11 nucleotides match TRBD1. CDR1 LNHDA and CDR2 SQIVND come from the germline V gene (reference sequence). This CDR3 spans 14 amino acids. J was trimmed by 9 bases and V by 7 bases; bases with no gene match: 10. The CDR3 region has the DNA TGTGCCAGTACCGGGGACAGGGGGATCGGGAAAGCTTTCTTT. Translating it yields CASTGDRGIGKAFF.

V usage is TRBV19 and J usage is TRBJ1-5; the match to TRBD1 covers 9 bases. V lost 4 bases, J lost 2 bases, and 6 bases stayed unmatched. This CDR3 is built from 16 residues. Germline V gives CDR1 LNHDA, CDR2 SQIVND (reference sequence). As DNA, the CDR3 is TGTGCCAGTAGTACCCGGACAGGGGTACGCAATCAGCCCCAGCATTTT. Translated: CASSTRTGVRNQPQHF.

The chain has TRBV28 and TRBJ1-2; no reliable D call. V was cut by 6 bases and J by 1 base, with 12 bases left in between. CDR1 is MDHEN, CDR2 SYDVKM, per germline. The CDR3 loop spans 14 amino acids. The CDR3 coding sequence is TGTGCCAGCAGGCGCGGGGAAGTTAACTATGGCTACACCTTC. Protein product: CASRRGEVNYGYTF.

The V call is TRBV19, the J call TRBJ2-1, with 8 bases that match TRBD2. Trimming took 8 bases from V and 3 from J; bases not matched to a gene: 6. The CDR3 is 14 amino acids. Germline lookup yields CDR1 LNHDA and CDR2 SQIVND (reference sequence). CDR3 bases: TGTGCCAGTGGTTTCCGGGGGGGCTACAATGAGCAGTTCTTC. Its translation is CASGFRGGYNEQFF.

The V and J genes are TRBV13 and TRBJ2-1; a weak D match, TRBD2 (5 bases). Per the germline V gene, CDR1 is PRHDT and CDR2 is FYEKMQ (reference sequence). The CDR3 is 12 amino acids. Trimming pared 7 bases from V and 3 bases from J, leaving 7 bases between. This CDR3 reads CASKRDYNEQFF. Here the CDR3 DNA reads TGTGCCAGCAAACGGGACTACAATGAGCAGTTCTTC. Together with reference TRBV13 and TRBJ2-1, the CDR3 gives the full variable domain: AAGVIQSPRHLIKEKRETATLKCYPIPRHDTVYWYQQGPGQDPQFLISFYEKMQSDKGSIPDRFSAQQFSDYHSELNMSSLELGDSALYFCASKRDYNEQFFGPGTRLTVL.

This clone has a handful of counts. The chain couples TRBV7-3 to TRBJ2-7, with D perhaps matching TRBD2 (6 bases). Trimming took 0 bases from V and 5 from J, leaving 8 bases between them. Germline V gene lookup returns CDR1 SGHTA and CDR2 FQGTGA. The CDR3 loop spans 13 amino acids. As DNA, the CDR3 is TGTGCCAGCAGCTTAACTGGGGGGAACGAGCAGTACTTC. Amino acid sequence: CASSLTGGNEQYF.

CDR3 sequence: CASRAGLSTEAFF. Here the CDR3 DNA reads TGTGCCAGCAGAGCCGGGTTAAGCACTGAAGCTTTCTTT. This chain connects TRBV14 to TRBJ1-1; D gene ambiguous. Germline CDR1 and CDR2: SGHDN and FVKESK. Trimming took 6 bases from V and 4 from J, leaving 12 bases between them. The CDR3 consists of 13 residues. Full variable domain (remainder filled in from reference TRBV14 and TRBJ1-1): EAGVTQFPSHSVIEKGQTVTLRCDPISGHDNLYWYRRVMGKEIKFLLHFVKESKQDESGMPNNRFLAERTGGTYSTLKVQPAELEDSGVYFCASRAGLSTEAFFGQGTRLTVV.

The chain couples TRBV5-4 to TRBJ1-6; 8 positions match TRBD1. Germline-derived CDR1 and CDR2 are SGHNT and YYREEE (reference sequence). CDR3 length: 12 amino acids. J gave up 8 bases and V 9 bases, and 4 bases lay outside the gene matches. The CDR3 is CATQDRDSPLHF. The CDR3 DNA reads as TGTGCCACCCAGGACAGGGATTCACCCCTCCACTTT.